This T cell receptor (beta chain) was sequenced for a study of T-cell reconstitution after alpha-beta-depleted transplantation in children (dated by TCRdb to 2016 to 2017). At the level of the whole study: The study quantitatively tracked T-cell immune reconstitution after TCRalphabeta/CD19-depleted allogeneic hematopoietic cell transplantation in children using TCR repertoire profiling.

At least ten counts were recorded for this clonotype. Its antigen target is currently unknown. No much larger clone exists at a distance of one base, and base qualities are not known. From cysteine to phenylalanine, the CDR3 is 14 amino acids long. Kept here is only the CDR3 DNA, which spans 42 bases and is read in frame from base 1. CDR1 and CDR2 are drawn from the germline V gene: MNHNS, SASEGT. Trimming takes 6 bases off V and 7 bases off J; junction bases not matched to a gene: 6. Receptors were amplified or captured by PCR. Instrument on record: Illumina HiSeq 2500. TCR libraries were prepared with molecular barcoding, using unique molecular identifiers to normalize TCRbeta repertoire quantification. TCRdb reprocessing: public reads trimmed at Q25 with fastp, clones called with MiXCR, in-frame beta chains kept. Rows matching on CDR3 protein sequence are summarized as one entry with the most common DNA and genes. The sample data list some 640,000 distinct CDR3 sequences, and 16% of these were observed just once. The ten most abundant clones make up 1.1% of the sample.

Sequencing was performed on PBMCs from the stem cell graft donor, taken from the stem cell graft. In this chain, TRBV6-1 is recombined with TRBJ1-6, with 7 bases in between that match TRBD1. The TCR sequence derives from a human donor who donated a stem cell graft to a child with acute myeloid leukemia. The nucleotides read TGTGCCAGCAGCACTCAGGGGGGCAATTCACCCCTCCACTTT. This codes for CASSTQGGNSPLHF.